The clone carrying this T cell receptor (beta chain) has ten or more counts. Antigen specificity is unknown. Template switching with 5'RACE generated the TCR cDNA and added a universal primer site and UMIs. TCRdb reprocessed the 5' RACE reads with MiXCR, giving one entry per CDR3 protein. The sample yields around 160,000 distinct CDR3 sequences, approximately 6.7% seen once. The data stem from a study of T cells after yellow fever vaccination. Study outcomes and limitations: Highly abundant clonotypes carried over from the bulk population could end up in FACS-sorted repertoires as contaminants. Some clonotypes, a small share, were shared between CD4 and CD8 compartments. Subsequent to the booster, the majority of primary-vaccination clones reappeared (96% CD4, 88% CD8).

This CDR3 has 15 residues. Germline CDR1 and CDR2: LGHDT and YNNKEL (reference sequence). V lost 1 base and J lost 6; bases outside the gene matches: 5. The sample here was CD4+ T cells sorted from PBMCs, taken more than 4 days after the first yellow fever vaccination. The TCR comes from a man between 18 and 35 years old who received the YFV17D yellow fever vaccine. The V and J genes are TRBV3-1 and TRBJ2-4; TRBD1 matches 8 bases. The CDR3 sequence: CASSQGGQGGNIQYF. CDR3 in DNA: TGTGCCAGCAGCCAAGGAGGACAGGGCGGAAACATTCAGTACTTC.